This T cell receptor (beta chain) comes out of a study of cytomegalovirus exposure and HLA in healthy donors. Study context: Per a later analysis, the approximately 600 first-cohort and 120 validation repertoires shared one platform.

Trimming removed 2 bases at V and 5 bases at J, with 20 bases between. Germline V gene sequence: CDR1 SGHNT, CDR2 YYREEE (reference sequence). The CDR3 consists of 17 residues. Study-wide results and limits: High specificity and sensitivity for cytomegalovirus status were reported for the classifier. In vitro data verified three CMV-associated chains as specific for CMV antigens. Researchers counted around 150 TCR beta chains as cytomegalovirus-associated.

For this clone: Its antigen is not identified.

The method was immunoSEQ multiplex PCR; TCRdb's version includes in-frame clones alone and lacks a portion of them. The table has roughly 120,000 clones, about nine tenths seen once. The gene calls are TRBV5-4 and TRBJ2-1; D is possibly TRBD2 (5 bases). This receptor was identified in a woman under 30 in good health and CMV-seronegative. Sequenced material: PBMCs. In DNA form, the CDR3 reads TGTGCCAGCAGCTTTGGAGGCGCCTGGACCGATGACAATGAGCAGTTCTTC. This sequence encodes CASSFGGAWTDDNEQFF.